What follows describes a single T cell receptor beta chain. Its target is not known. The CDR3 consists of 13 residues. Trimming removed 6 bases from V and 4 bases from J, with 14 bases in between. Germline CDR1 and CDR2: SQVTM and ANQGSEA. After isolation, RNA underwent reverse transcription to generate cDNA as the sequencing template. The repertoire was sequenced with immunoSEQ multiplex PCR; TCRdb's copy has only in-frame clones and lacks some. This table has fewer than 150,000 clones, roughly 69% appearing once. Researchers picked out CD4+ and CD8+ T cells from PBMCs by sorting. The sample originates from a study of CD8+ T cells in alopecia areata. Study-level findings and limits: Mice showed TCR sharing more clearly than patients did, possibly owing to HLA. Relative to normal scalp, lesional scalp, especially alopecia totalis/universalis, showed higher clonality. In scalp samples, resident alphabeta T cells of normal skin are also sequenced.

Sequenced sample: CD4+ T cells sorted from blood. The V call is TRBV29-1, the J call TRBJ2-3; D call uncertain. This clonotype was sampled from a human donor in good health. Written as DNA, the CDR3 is TGCAGCGTAGCCCGGTATGCCTCAGATACGCAGTATTTT. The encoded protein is CSVARYASDTQYF.